These 22 T cell receptor beta chains were sequenced from one sample in a study of blood T cell repertoires in COVID-19. The method was immunoSEQ multiplex PCR; TCRdb's version includes in-frame clones alone and lacks a portion of them. The sample yields about 360,000 clones, around four fifths seen once. The sample comprised peripheral blood. The receptors originated from a man aged 30-40 years with active or convalescent COVID-19.

This chain connects TRBV4-3 to TRBJ1-2, with a weak D call TRBD1 (5 bases). The V end was cut by 0 bases, the J end by 4 bases, with 12 bases between. This CDR3 spans 15 amino acids. Germline CDR1 and CDR2: LGHNA and YSLEER. The CDR3 sequence: CASSQDQGYLYGYTF. DNA of the CDR3: TGCGCCAGCAGCCAAGATCAGGGTTATCTCTATGGCTACACCTTC.

CDR3 nucleotides: TGTGCCTGGAAAACAGCCTGGGAGACCCAGTACTTC. It specifies CAWKTAWETQYF. The chain couples TRBV30 to TRBJ2-5; D is uncertain. The V gene's germline CDR1 is GTSNPN and CDR2 SVGIG (reference sequence). V was clipped by 4 bases and J by 5 bases, with 11 bases between them. The CDR3 runs 12 residues.

The rearrangement joins TRBV29-1 to TRBJ1-5; no definite D call. This CDR3 is built from 13 residues. V was trimmed by 4 bases and J by 4 bases, leaving 11 bases between them. Germline CDR1 SQVTM, CDR2 ANQGSEA. The CDR3 here is CSVGHSTNQPQHF. The CDR3 nucleotides are TGCAGCGTTGGTCACTCCACGAATCAGCCCCAGCATTTT.

The chain couples TRBV5-1 to TRBJ2-5; 9 nucleotides align to TRBD1. With 3 bases clipped from V and 5 bases from J, the junction kept 14 bases outside the gene matches. CDR1 is SGHRS and CDR2 is YFSETQ in the germline V gene. CDR3 length: 17 residues. Here the CDR3 DNA reads TGCGCCAGCAGCTCATTCACCGGACAGGGGATGCGTGAGACCCAGTACTTC. Its translation: CASSSFTGQGMRETQYF.

The CDR3 spells CASSQGVRGSLLSYEQYF. CDR3 bases: TGTGCCAGCAGCCAAGGTGTTCGCGGGTCCCTGCTCTCCTACGAGCAGTACTTC. V is TRBV14 and J is TRBJ2-7; D possibly corresponds to TRBD2 (5 bases). In germline, CDR1 is SGHDN, CDR2 FVKESK. The germline V and J ends were trimmed by 1 base and 0 bases, with 19 bases remaining between them. The CDR3 consists of 18 residues.

V gene TRBV9 combines with J gene TRBJ2-2; TRBD2 aligns across 7 bases. The V gene's germline CDR1 is SGDLS and CDR2 YYNGEE. With V trimmed by 4 bases and J by 8 bases, 8 bases remained unmatched. The CDR3 is 14 amino acids. The CDR3 loop is CASSLRLAGGELFF. Here the CDR3 DNA reads TGTGCCAGCAGCTTACGACTAGCCGGGGGGGAGCTGTTTTTT.

For the CDR3, the DNA is TGTGCCAGCAGCCACGACGGGGAGCCCAATGAGCAGTTCTTC. Amino acids: CASSHDGEPNEQFF. The chain links TRBV3-1 (or the pseudogene TRBV3-2) to TRBJ2-1, with TRBD2 as a possible D gene (5 bases). This CDR3 has 14 amino acids. V was clipped by 3 bases and J by 6 bases, with 12 bases between them. CDR1 and CDR2 (germline): LGHDT, YNNKEL (reference sequence).

There are a few counts of this clone. V usage is TRBV7-3 and J usage is TRBJ2-1; TRBD2 agrees at 10 bases. J gave up 6 bases and V 1 base, and 9 bases lay outside the gene matches. The germline CDR1 and CDR2 sequences are SGHTA and FQGTGA. The CDR3 is 17 amino acids. CDR3 nucleotide sequence: TGTGCCAGCAGCTTAAGCCCAGCGGGAGGGCCCGGCAATGAGCAGTTCTTC. This sequence encodes CASSLSPAGGPGNEQFF. The full variable domain, in which reference TRBV7-3 and TRBJ2-1 provide the parts outside the CDR3, is GAGVSQTPSNKVTEKGKYVELRCDPISGHTALYWYRQSLGQGPEFLIYFQGTGAADDSGLPNDRFFAVRPEGSVSTLKIQRTERGDSAVYLCASSLSPAGGPGNEQFFGPGTRLTVL.

A single count supports this clone. The V call is TRBV6-6, the J call TRBJ2-2, with a possible D match to TRBD1 (6 bases). The V gene's germline CDR1 is MNHNY and CDR2 SVGAGI (reference sequence). The ends were cut back, 1 base at V and 6 bases at J, with 9 bases in the middle. This CDR3 contains 14 residues. The DNA for the CDR3 is TGTGCCAGCAGTTACTTTGAGGGGGCCGGGGAGCTGTTTTTT. It codes for CASSYFEGAGELFF.

This chain links TRBV4-2 with TRBJ1-2; D might be TRBD1 (5 bases). V gave up 8 bases and J gave up 4 bases, with 14 bases separating them. The CDR3 sequence is 13 residues long. The germline CDR1 and CDR2 sequences are LGHNA and YNFKEQ. In DNA, the CDR3 is TGTGCCAGCCAATCAGCGGGGACCTATGGCTACACCTTC. Translation gives CASQSAGTYGYTF.

The chain recombines TRBV2 with TRBJ1-3; 11 bases map to TRBD1. CDR3 size: 14 residues. The trim removed 8 bases at V and 6 bases at J, leaving 6 bases unmatched. Per the germline V gene, CDR1 is SNHLY and CDR2 is FYNNEI. This CDR3 is CASVRDRGENTIYF. Written as DNA, the CDR3 is TGTGCCAGCGTCCGGGACAGGGGGGAAAACACCATATATTTT.

CDR3 residues: CASSLSGGAGEQFF. The CDR3 DNA is TGCGCCAGCAGCTTGAGCGGGGGGGCAGGGGAGCAGTTCTTC. The rearrangement joins TRBV4-1 to TRBJ2-1; 10 bases agree with TRBD2. Looked up from germline, CDR1 is MGHRA and CDR2 is YSYEKL. V dropped 5 bases and J dropped 10; count of bases not matched to a gene: 8. This CDR3 is built from 14 residues.

The chain links TRBV25-1 to TRBJ1-4; D not resolved. The CDR3 consists of 14 residues. Trimming cost V 6 bases and J 8 bases, with 16 bases left between them. Germline values: CDR1 MGHDK, CDR2 SYGVNS. The CDR3 reads CASSREGLREKLFF. The CDR3 bases are TGTGCCAGCAGCCGGGAGGGCCTTAGAGAAAAACTGTTTTTT.

The rearrangement links TRBV19 to TRBJ1-2; TRBD1 agrees at 9 bases. V dropped 5 bases and J dropped 8; count of bases not matched to a gene: 15. This CDR3 has 16 residues. Germline V gene lookup returns CDR1 LNHDA and CDR2 SQIVND (reference sequence). CDR3 in amino acids: CASSGLGQGSSSGYTF. The CDR3 coding sequence is TGTGCCAGTAGTGGATTAGGACAGGGGTCATCAAGCGGCTACACCTTC.

The chain is built from TRBV4-3 and TRBJ2-1, with a weak D call TRBD2 (7 bases). The V and J ends lost 1 base and 8 bases respectively, with 15 bases between them. Looked up from germline, CDR1 is LGHNA and CDR2 is YSLEER. The CDR3 has 15 residues. The CDR3 protein is CASSQGRGGWDEQFF. The CDR3 nucleotides read TGCGCCAGCAGCCAAGGCAGGGGAGGGTGGGATGAGCAGTTCTTC.

This rearrangement joins TRBV10-3 to TRBJ2-3, with 8 bases aligning to TRBD1. Germline V gene lookup returns CDR1 ENHRY and CDR2 SYGVKD. The CDR3 has 12 amino acids. The V segment lost 3 bases and the J segment 9 bases; nucleotides outside the gene matches: 2. For the CDR3, the DNA is TGTGCCATCAGTGAAGACAGGGGAACGCAGTATTTT. It yields the protein CAISEDRGTQYF.

The rearrangement joins TRBV5-6 to TRBJ1-4; 9 nucleotides match TRBD1. This CDR3 spans 16 amino acids. Germline CDR1 and CDR2: SGHDT and YYEEEE. Germline trimming cut 4 bases from V and 1 base from J; bases unmatched to any gene: 5. CDR3 bases: TGTGCCAGCAGCCGGGACAGGGCGGGAACTAATGAAAAACTGTTTTTT. This translates into CASSRDRAGTNEKLFF.

As for this clone: This may come from a read error, since a much larger clone is one base off. The CDR3 coding sequence is TGTACCAGCAGCTCCGGGACATTCGGTCCGCCCCAGCATTTT. This encodes CTSSSGTFGPPQHF. The chain couples TRBV7-2 to TRBJ1-5; TRBD1 is a possible D gene (6 bases). The V gene lost 4 bases and the J gene lost 9 bases, with 16 bases spanning the gap. CDR3 length: 14 amino acids. The germline gives CDR1 SGHTA, CDR2 FQGNSA.

The J gene is TRBJ2-7, the V gene TRBV29-1, with D hard to call. Germline assignment: CDR1 SQVTM and CDR2 ANQGSEA. CDR3 length equals 11 residues. V was clipped by 4 bases and J by 4 bases, with 8 bases between them. The CDR3 sequence is CSVGSPYEQYF. For the CDR3, the DNA is TGCAGCGTTGGAAGCCCTTACGAGCAGTACTTC.

The chain recombines TRBV4-3 with TRBJ2-3; 7 bases are shared with TRBD2. CDR1 LGHNA and CDR2 YSLEER come from the germline V gene. The V gene end was trimmed by 0 bases and the J gene end by 4 bases; junction bases not matched to a gene: 7. CDR3 length equals 16 residues. CDR3 amino acids: CASSQEYSRGADTQYF. DNA for the CDR3: TGCGCCAGCAGCCAAGAGTACTCTCGGGGGGCAGATACGCAGTATTTT.

The chain links TRBV4-2 to TRBJ1-1; a weak D match, TRBD1 (6 bases). The germline V gene has CDR1 LGHNA and CDR2 YNFKEQ. Trimming removed 3 bases at V and 5 bases at J, with 16 bases between. This CDR3 region has 15 residues. The DNA for the CDR3 is TGTGCCAGCAGCCAGGTCGTTGGGGGCGAGACTGAAGCTTTCTTT. It is translated as CASSQVVGGETEAFF.

The gene calls are TRBV7-9 and TRBJ2-5; 8 nucleotides agree with TRBD2. Germline V gene data show CDR1 as SEHNR and CDR2 as FQNEAQ (reference sequence). This CDR3 has 14 amino acids. The V and J ends lost 6 bases and 3 bases, in that order; junction bases with no gene match: 6. The chain's CDR3 is CASRSGLGKETQYF. In DNA form, the CDR3 reads TGTGCCAGCAGGTCGGGACTAGGTAAAGAGACCCAGTACTTC. The full variable domain, completed using reference TRBV7-9 and TRBJ2-5, is DTGVSQNPRHKITKRGQNVTFRCDPISEHNRLYWYRQTLGQGPEFLTYFQNEAQLEKSRLLSDRFSAERPKGSFSTLEIQRTEQGDSAMYLCASRSGLGKETQYFGPGTRLLVL.